This TCR beta chain was sequenced in a study of cytomegalovirus exposure and HLA in healthy donors. This CDR3 contains 14 residues. Germline CDR1 and CDR2: SGHVS and FQNEAQ. With 5 bases removed from V and 5 bases from J, the gap between germline ends came to 15 bases. Primers: 60 Vbeta forward and 13 Jbeta reverse. Assay used: immunoSEQ multiplex PCR; TCRdb lists only in-frame clones, some missing. The sample shows fewer than 200,000 clones, roughly four fifths of them seen only once. This clone was observed a few times. The antigen is not known. Study-level results: Analysis performed later showed TCR beta chains linked to HLA being more clonally expanded than equally common others. A later analysis linked a missense variant in DCLRE1C to the trimming of TCR beta V and J genes. TCR beta sequences reportedly predicted most subjects' HLA-A and HLA-B alleles accurately.

The origin of this receptor is a female donor in good health and CMV-seronegative. The sequencing input was PBMCs. The chain has TRBV7-8 and TRBJ2-5; D ambiguous. The CDR3 loop reads CASSAPRGGETQYF. CDR3 in DNA: TGTGCCAGCAGCGCCCCCCGCGGCGGTGAGACCCAGTACTTC.